The rows below give T cell receptor beta chains drawn from one sample of a study of T cell repertoires in cytomegalovirus infection. Their antigens remain unidentified. TCRdb itself ran the reads through MiXCR, one entry per CDR3 protein. Of just under 500,000 distinct CDR3 sequences listed, roughly a third are singletons. The sample consisted of cultured PBMCs, taken from culture after CMV antigen stimulation. The receptor set was obtained from a human donor in good health (CMV status not recorded). Some clones in this sample may be carry-over from other donors' samples. The CDR3 runs from the conserved cysteine through the conserved F or W. The D gene is left open where the match is weak. Expanded clones get a size class; other rows say once, few or many, or leave the size out.

D gene: TRBD2; clone size: NA; V gene: TRBV6-6; CDR3 length: 17; J gene: TRBJ2-1; CDR3 protein: CASSSPSAGVSRGEQFF; CDR3 DNA: TGTGCCAGCAGCTCACCGTCAGCGGGAGTATCTAGGGGTGAGCAGTTCTTC
D gene: TRBD2; clone size: few; V gene: TRBV6-5; CDR3 length: 13; J gene: TRBJ2-3; CDR3 protein: CASSNILAGTQYF; CDR3 DNA: TGTGCCAGCAGCAACATTCTAGCGGGCACGCAGTATTTT
D gene: NA; clone size: NA; V gene: TRBV28; CDR3 length: 14; J gene: TRBJ2-7; CDR3 protein: CASRGPVGLGEQYF; CDR3 DNA: TGTGCCAGCAGGGGGCCAGTGGGGCTTGGGGAGCAGTACTTC
D gene: NA; clone size: NA; V gene: TRBV7-4; CDR3 length: 13; J gene: TRBJ2-7; CDR3 protein: CASSSITGYEQYF; CDR3 DNA: TGTGCCAGCAGCTCTATCACCGGGTACGAGCAGTACTTC
D gene: NA; clone size: NA; V gene: TRBV6-1; CDR3 length: 14; J gene: TRBJ1-1; CDR3 protein: CASSEYQLTTEAFF; CDR3 DNA: TGTGCCAGCAGTGAATACCAGCTTACCACTGAAGCTTTCTTT
D gene: TRBD2; clone size: many; V gene: TRBV7-2; CDR3 length: 14; J gene: TRBJ2-7; CDR3 protein: CASSPTPGGYEQYF; CDR3 DNA: TGTGCCAGCAGCCCCACCCCGGGGGGCTACGAGCAGTACTTC
D gene: NA; clone size: NA; V gene: TRBV5-6; CDR3 length: 16; J gene: TRBJ1-2; CDR3 protein: CASSLALAGERYGYTF; CDR3 DNA: TGTGCCAGCAGCTTGGCCTTGGCAGGGGAACGCTATGGCTACACCTTC
D gene: NA; clone size: few; V gene: TRBV12-3/TRBV12-4; CDR3 length: 15; J gene: TRBJ1-1; CDR3 protein: CASSLKGGLNTEAFF; CDR3 DNA: TGTGCCAGCAGTCTTAAGGGGGGCCTGAACACTGAAGCTTTCTTT
D gene: TRBD1; clone size: NA; V gene: TRBV30; CDR3 length: 13; J gene: TRBJ1-2; CDR3 protein: CAWSRQGAYGYTF; CDR3 DNA: TGTGCCTGGAGTCGGCAGGGGGCCTATGGCTACACCTTC
D gene: NA; clone size: many; V gene: TRBV7-6; CDR3 length: 17; J gene: TRBJ2-7; CDR3 protein: CASSLEGSGTINYEQYF; CDR3 DNA: TGTGCCAGCAGCTTAGAAGGGTCCGGGACAATAAACTACGAGCAGTACTTC
D gene: TRBD1; clone size: NA; V gene: TRBV6-5; CDR3 length: 14; J gene: TRBJ2-2; CDR3 protein: CASRGTGLTGELFF; CDR3 DNA: TGTGCCAGCAGGGGGACAGGGTTGACCGGGGAGCTGTTTTTT
D gene: NA; clone size: NA; V gene: TRBV11-3; CDR3 length: 13; J gene: TRBJ1-1; CDR3 protein: CASSFASNTEAFF; CDR3 DNA: TGTGCCAGCAGTTTTGCCAGTAACACTGAAGCTTTCTTT
D gene: TRBD2; clone size: NA; V gene: TRBV4-1; CDR3 length: 13; J gene: TRBJ2-1; CDR3 protein: CASSQDPAGEWFF; CDR3 DNA: TGCGCCAGCAGCCAAGATCCGGCGGGAGAGTGGTTCTTC
D gene: NA; clone size: NA; V gene: TRBV5-1; CDR3 length: 16; J gene: TRBJ2-5; CDR3 protein: CASSRGTHKNQETQYF; CDR3 DNA: TGCGCCAGCAGCCGGGGGACACATAAAAATCAAGAGACCCAGTACTTC
D gene: TRBD2; clone size: many; V gene: TRBV7-8; CDR3 length: 15; J gene: TRBJ2-7; CDR3 protein: CASSLTSGIRGEQYF; CDR3 DNA: TGTGCCAGCAGCCTGACTAGCGGGATTCGCGGCGAGCAGTACTTC
D gene: NA; clone size: NA; V gene: TRBV11-2; CDR3 length: 16; J gene: TRBJ2-5; CDR3 protein: CASSLRMTRRVETQYF; CDR3 DNA: TGTGCCAGCAGCTTACGTATGACACGGAGGGTAGAGACCCAGTACTTC
D gene: NA; clone size: NA; V gene: TRBV19; CDR3 length: 15; J gene: TRBJ1-5; CDR3 protein: CASSSLEREYQPQHF; CDR3 DNA: TGTGCCAGTAGTAGTCTGGAGAGGGAGTATCAGCCCCAGCATTTT
D gene: NA; clone size: few; V gene: TRBV18; CDR3 length: 15; J gene: TRBJ2-1; CDR3 protein: CASSRAGGDYNEQFF; CDR3 DNA: TGTGCCAGCTCCCGGGCTGGCGGGGACTACAATGAGCAGTTCTTC
D gene: TRBD1; clone size: NA; V gene: TRBV6-6; CDR3 length: 14; J gene: TRBJ1-4; CDR3 protein: CASRYRGLNEKLFF; CDR3 DNA: TGTGCCAGCAGATACAGGGGGCTAAATGAAAAACTGTTTTTT
D gene: TRBD2; clone size: few; V gene: TRBV19; CDR3 length: 16; J gene: TRBJ2-1; CDR3 protein: CASSSRLAGAYNEQFF; CDR3 DNA: TGTGCCAGTAGTTCCAGACTAGCGGGGGCCTACAATGAGCAGTTCTTC
D gene: NA; clone size: NA; V gene: TRBV27; CDR3 length: 15; J gene: TRBJ1-6; CDR3 protein: CASLSHGGAGSPLHF; CDR3 DNA: TGTGCCAGCCTGTCCCACGGGGGGGCGGGTTCACCCCTCCACTTT
D gene: NA; clone size: few; V gene: TRBV28; CDR3 length: 15; J gene: TRBJ2-5; CDR3 protein: CASSFSGRSQETQYF; CDR3 DNA: TGTGCCAGCAGTTTTTCCGGAAGGAGCCAAGAGACCCAGTACTTC
D gene: TRBD1; clone size: NA; V gene: TRBV15; CDR3 length: 17; J gene: TRBJ2-5; CDR3 protein: CATSRDWDRGQSETQYF; CDR3 DNA: TGTGCCACCAGCAGAGATTGGGACAGGGGGCAGTCGGAGACCCAGTACTTC
D gene: NA; clone size: NA; V gene: TRBV7-6; CDR3 length: 17; J gene: TRBJ1-1; CDR3 protein: CASSLRPTVTGNTEAFF; CDR3 DNA: TGTGCCAGCAGCTTAAGACCAACAGTGACGGGTAACACTGAAGCTTTCTTT
D gene: TRBD1; clone size: NA; V gene: TRBV7-2; CDR3 length: 15; J gene: TRBJ1-2; CDR3 protein: CASSPWDRRRLGYTF; CDR3 DNA: TGTGCCAGCAGCCCCTGGGACAGGCGAAGACTTGGCTACACCTTC
D gene: NA; clone size: NA; V gene: TRBV11-2; CDR3 length: 12; J gene: TRBJ1-1; CDR3 protein: CASSFIRSEAFF; CDR3 DNA: TGTGCCAGCAGCTTTATAAGGAGTGAAGCTTTCTTT
D gene: NA; clone size: NA; V gene: TRBV7-9; CDR3 length: 13; J gene: TRBJ2-1; CDR3 protein: CASSSASIDEQFF; CDR3 DNA: TGTGCCAGCAGCTCCGCTAGCATCGATGAGCAGTTCTTC
D gene: NA; clone size: NA; V gene: TRBV6-6; CDR3 length: 14; J gene: TRBJ1-1; CDR3 protein: CASSYSGGATEAFF; CDR3 DNA: TGTGCCAGCAGTTACTCAGGGGGGGCTACTGAAGCTTTCTTT
D gene: NA; clone size: few; V gene: TRBV2; CDR3 length: 16; J gene: TRBJ2-3; CDR3 protein: CASSSQGDFGRDTQYF; CDR3 DNA: TGTGCCAGCAGCAGCCAAGGGGACTTCGGGCGGGATACGCAGTATTTT
D gene: TRBD2; clone size: NA; V gene: TRBV11-2; CDR3 length: 16; J gene: TRBJ2-1; CDR3 protein: CASSFGPGTRAAEQFF; CDR3 DNA: TGTGCCAGCAGCTTTGGCCCCGGGACTAGAGCGGCTGAGCAGTTCTTC
D gene: NA; clone size: few; V gene: TRBV11-2; CDR3 length: 15; J gene: TRBJ1-1; CDR3 protein: CASSSQQGGGTEAFF; CDR3 DNA: TGTGCCAGCAGCTCACAACAGGGTGGGGGCACTGAAGCTTTCTTT
D gene: TRBD2; clone size: NA; V gene: TRBV6-2/TRBV6-3; CDR3 length: 15; J gene: TRBJ2-1; CDR3 protein: CASRSGTSSQYEQFF; CDR3 DNA: TGTGCCAGCAGATCCGGGACTAGCTCCCAATATGAGCAGTTCTTC
D gene: NA; clone size: NA; V gene: TRBV6-2/TRBV6-3; CDR3 length: 13; J gene: TRBJ2-7; CDR3 protein: CASSYYGTYEQYF; CDR3 DNA: TGTGCCAGCAGTTACTATGGGACGTACGAGCAGTACTTC
D gene: NA; clone size: NA; V gene: TRBV19; CDR3 length: 11; J gene: TRBJ2-3; CDR3 protein: CASSMMDTQYF; CDR3 DNA: TGTGCCAGTAGTATGATGGATACGCAGTATTTT
D gene: TRBD2; clone size: few; V gene: TRBV12-3/TRBV12-4; CDR3 length: 15; J gene: TRBJ2-5; CDR3 protein: CASSLKAGGSGTQYF; CDR3 DNA: TGTGCCAGCAGTCTTAAAGCGGGAGGCTCTGGGACCCAGTACTTC
D gene: TRBD1; clone size: NA; V gene: TRBV6-6; CDR3 length: 14; J gene: TRBJ2-7; CDR3 protein: CASSNRGQSYEQYF; CDR3 DNA: TGTGCCAGCAGTAACAGGGGACAATCCTACGAGCAGTACTTC
D gene: TRBD1; clone size: NA; V gene: TRBV19; CDR3 length: 15; J gene: TRBJ2-7; CDR3 protein: CASRPATGAVYEQYF; CDR3 DNA: TGTGCCAGTAGGCCCGCGACAGGGGCGGTCTACGAGCAGTACTTC
D gene: TRBD2; clone size: NA; V gene: TRBV11-3; CDR3 length: 17; J gene: TRBJ2-2; CDR3 protein: CASSLDRLAENTGELFF; CDR3 DNA: TGTGCCAGCAGCTTAGACCGACTAGCGGAGAACACCGGGGAGCTGTTTTTT
D gene: TRBD2; clone size: NA; V gene: TRBV12-5; CDR3 length: 19; J gene: TRBJ2-1; CDR3 protein: CASGYFGLAGKSSYNEQFF; CDR3 DNA: TGTGCTAGTGGTTATTTCGGACTAGCGGGGAAAAGCTCCTACAATGAGCAGTTCTTC
D gene: TRBD1; clone size: few; V gene: TRBV7-2; CDR3 length: 13; J gene: TRBJ2-1; CDR3 protein: CASSLTGAGEQFF; CDR3 DNA: TGTGCCAGCAGCCTCACAGGGGCGGGCGAGCAGTTCTTC
D gene: TRBD2; clone size: few; V gene: TRBV7-2; CDR3 length: 15; J gene: TRBJ2-7; CDR3 protein: CASSSEGGRGWEQYF; CDR3 DNA: TGTGCCAGCAGCTCCGAGGGCGGGAGGGGCTGGGAGCAGTACTTC